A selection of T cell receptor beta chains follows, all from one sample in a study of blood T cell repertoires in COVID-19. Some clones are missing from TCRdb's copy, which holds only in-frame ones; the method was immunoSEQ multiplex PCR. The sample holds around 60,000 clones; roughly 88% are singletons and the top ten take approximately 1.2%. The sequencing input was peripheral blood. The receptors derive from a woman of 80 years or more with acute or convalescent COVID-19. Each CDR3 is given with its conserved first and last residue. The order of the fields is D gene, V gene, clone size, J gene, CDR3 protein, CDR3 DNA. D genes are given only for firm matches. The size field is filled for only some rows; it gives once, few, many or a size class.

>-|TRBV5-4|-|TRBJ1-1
CASSFQYTEAFF
TGTGCCAGCAGCTTTCAGTACACTGAAGCTTTCTTT
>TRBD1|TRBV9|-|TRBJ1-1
CASSAHSQGGPEAFF
TGTGCCAGCAGCGCCCACTCACAGGGGGGCCCTGAAGCTTTCTTT
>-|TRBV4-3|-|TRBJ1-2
CASSQHYRVANYGYTF
TGCGCCAGCAGCCAACACTACAGGGTAGCGAACTATGGCTACACCTTC
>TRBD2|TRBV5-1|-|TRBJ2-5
CASSRGTSGQTGETQYF
TGCGCCAGCAGCCGCGGGACTAGCGGTCAAACTGGGGAGACCCAGTACTTC
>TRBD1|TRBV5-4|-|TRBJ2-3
CASSLDRGRRLTDTQYF
TGTGCCAGCAGCTTGGACAGGGGGCGACGTCTCACAGATACGCAGTATTTT
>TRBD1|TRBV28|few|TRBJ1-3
CASTPGGQGLIGNTIYF
TGTGCCAGCACCCCAGGGGGACAGGGCCTTATTGGAAACACCATATATTTT
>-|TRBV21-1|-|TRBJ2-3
CASTHGARGSDTQYF
TGTGCCAGCACCCATGGGGCGCGGGGGTCAGATACGCAGTATTTT
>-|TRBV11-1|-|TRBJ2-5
CASSLRILETQYF
TGTGCCAGCAGCCTACGTATCTTGGAGACCCAGTACTTC
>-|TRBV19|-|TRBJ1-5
CASSLGPGNQPQHF
TGTGCCAGTAGTCTCGGGCCGGGGAATCAGCCCCAGCATTTT
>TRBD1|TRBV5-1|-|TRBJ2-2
CASSRTGFGTGELFF
TGCGCCAGCAGCAGGACAGGGTTCGGGACCGGGGAGCTGTTTTTT
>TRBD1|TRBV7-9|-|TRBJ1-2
CALMAVIQARTGYGYTF
TGTGCCTTAATGGCAGTGATACAGGCTCGGACAGGATATGGCTACACCTTC
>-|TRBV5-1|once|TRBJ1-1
CASSPSNTEAFF
TGCGCCAGCAGCCCGTCGAACACTGAAGCTTTCTTT
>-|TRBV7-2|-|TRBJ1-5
CASSTQGLQPQHF
TGTGCCAGCAGCACCCAGGGGTTGCAGCCCCAGCATTTT
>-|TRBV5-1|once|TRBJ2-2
CASSLNRNTGELFF
TGCGCCAGCAGCTTGAACAGAAACACCGGGGAGCTGTTTTTT
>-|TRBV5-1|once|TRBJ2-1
CASSFGQRDNEQFF
TGCGCCAGCAGCTTCGGACAGAGGGACAATGAGCAGTTCTTC
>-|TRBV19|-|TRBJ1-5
CASSIPSRPRLPQHF
TGTGCCAGTAGTATACCCTCCAGGCCCCGATTGCCCCAGCATTTT
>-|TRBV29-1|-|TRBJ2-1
CSVDDRHQQFF
TGCAGCGTTGATGACAGGCACCAGCAGTTCTTC
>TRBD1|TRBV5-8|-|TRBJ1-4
CASSWGDSYNEKLFF
TGTGCCAGCAGCTGGGGGGACAGTTATAATGAAAAACTGTTTTTT
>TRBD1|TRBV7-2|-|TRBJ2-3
CASSSGQGPTDTQYF
TGTGCCAGCAGCTCCGGACAGGGCCCCACAGATACGCAGTATTTT
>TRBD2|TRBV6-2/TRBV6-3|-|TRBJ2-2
CASSAHSGSDTGELFF
TGTGCCAGCAGTGCTCATAGCGGGAGTGACACCGGGGAGCTGTTTTTT
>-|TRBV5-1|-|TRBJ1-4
CASSSDSNRAKLFF
TGCGCCAGCAGCTCGGACTCAAATAGGGCAAAACTGTTTTTT
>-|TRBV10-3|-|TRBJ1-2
CAISAGPAASGPHYGYTF
TGTGCCATCAGCGCGGGCCCCGCAGCGTCCGGTCCACACTATGGCTACACCTTC
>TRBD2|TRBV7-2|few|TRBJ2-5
CASSPNRGGGGQETQYF
TGTGCCAGCAGCCCAAACCGGGGGGGAGGGGGTCAAGAGACCCAGTACTTC
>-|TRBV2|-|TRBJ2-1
CASSVTAGNEQFF
TGTGCCAGCAGTGTAACCGCAGGCAATGAGCAGTTCTTC
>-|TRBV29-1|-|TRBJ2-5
CSVDKQFGETQYF
TGCAGCGTTGATAAGCAGTTCGGGGAGACCCAGTACTTC
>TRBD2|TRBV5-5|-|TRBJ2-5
CASSRTSGGQETQYF
TGTGCCAGCAGCAGGACTAGCGGGGGCCAAGAGACCCAGTACTTC
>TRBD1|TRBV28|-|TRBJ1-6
CASSLGTGGSPLHF
TGTGCCAGCAGTTTAGGCACAGGGGGTTCACCCCTCCACTTT
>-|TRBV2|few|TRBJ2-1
CASREVSSYNEQFF
TGTGCCAGCAGGGAGGTGAGCTCCTACAATGAGCAGTTCTTC
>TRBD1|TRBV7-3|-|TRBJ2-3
CASSLDRTGSDTQYF
TGTGCCAGCAGCTTGGACAGGACAGGATCGGATACGCAGTATTTT
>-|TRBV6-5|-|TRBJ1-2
CASRASGGIGYTF
TGTGCCAGCAGGGCCTCGGGGGGAATTGGCTACACCTTC
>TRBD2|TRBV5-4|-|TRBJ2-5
CASSLELAGDETQYF
TGTGCCAGCAGCTTGGAACTAGCGGGAGATGAGACCCAGTACTTC
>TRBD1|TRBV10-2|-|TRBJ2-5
CASSESGTGGGETQYF
TGCGCCAGCAGTGAGTCAGGGACAGGTGGGGGAGAGACCCAGTACTTC
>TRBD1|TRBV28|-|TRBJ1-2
CASWTGGFDGYTF
TGTGCCAGCTGGACAGGGGGTTTCGATGGCTACACCTTC
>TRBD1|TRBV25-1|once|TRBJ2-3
CASSPGTGGTDTQYF
TGTGCCAGCAGCCCTGGGACAGGGGGAACAGATACGCAGTATTTT
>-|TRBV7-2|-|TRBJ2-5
CASSPAEVRQETQYF
TGTGCCAGCAGCCCGGCGGAAGTGAGACAAGAGACCCAGTACTTC
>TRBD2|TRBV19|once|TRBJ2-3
CASSIRPGLAGADTQYF
TGTGCCAGTAGTATCCGGCCGGGACTAGCGGGAGCAGATACGCAGTATTTT
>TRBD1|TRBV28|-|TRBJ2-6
CASSWTGVAGANVLTF
TGTGCCAGCAGTTGGACAGGAGTGGCTGGGGCCAACGTCCTGACTTTC
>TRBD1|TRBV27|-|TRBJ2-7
CASSLLGTGKIYEQYF
TGTGCCAGCAGTTTACTCGGGACAGGAAAAATCTACGAGCAGTACTTC
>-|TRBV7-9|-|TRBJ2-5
CASSLSQQETQYF
TGTGCCAGCAGCTTAAGTCAGCAAGAGACCCAGTACTTC
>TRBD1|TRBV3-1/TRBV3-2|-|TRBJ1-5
CASSQGQGFQPQHF
TGTGCCAGCAGCCAGGGACAGGGGTTTCAGCCCCAGCATTTT
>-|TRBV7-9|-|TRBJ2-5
CASNRGYQETQYF
TGTGCCAGCAACCGAGGGTACCAAGAGACCCAGTACTTC
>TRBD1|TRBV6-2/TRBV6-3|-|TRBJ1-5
CASSYPSGQGQPQHF
TGTGCCAGCAGTTACCCCTCCGGACAGGGTCAGCCCCAGCATTTT
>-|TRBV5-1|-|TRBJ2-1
CASSMGAVHEQFF
TGCGCCAGCAGCATGGGAGCGGTACATGAGCAGTTCTTC
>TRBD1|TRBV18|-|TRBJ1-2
CASSPEDRAGGYTF
TGTGCCAGCTCACCTGAGGACAGGGCAGGAGGCTACACCTTC
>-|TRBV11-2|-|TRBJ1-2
CASSPNGYGYTF
TGTGCCAGCAGCCCCAACGGCTATGGCTACACCTTC
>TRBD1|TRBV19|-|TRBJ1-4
CASSISGTGEKLFF
TGTGCCAGTAGTATAAGCGGGACAGGAGAAAAACTGTTTTTT
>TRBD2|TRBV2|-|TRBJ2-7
CATLTGTSSYEQYF
TGTGCCACCCTTACCGGGACTAGCTCCTACGAGCAGTACTTC
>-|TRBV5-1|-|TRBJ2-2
CASSLAYLAGTGELFF
TGCGCCAGCAGCTTGGCTTACCTAGCAGGCACCGGGGAGCTGTTTTTT
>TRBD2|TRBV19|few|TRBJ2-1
CASREHSGRSHNEQFF
TGTGCCAGTAGAGAACATAGCGGGAGGAGTCACAATGAGCAGTTCTTC
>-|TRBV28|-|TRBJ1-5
CASTVNSNQPQHF
TGTGCCAGCACAGTTAATAGCAATCAGCCCCAGCATTTT
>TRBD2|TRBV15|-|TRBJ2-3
CATSRALAGTLDTQYF
TGTGCCACCAGCAGAGCTCTAGCGGGGACCTTGGATACGCAGTATTTT
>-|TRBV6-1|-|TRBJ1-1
CASSDKGRVNTEAFF
TGTGCCAGCAGTGATAAGGGCAGGGTGAACACTGAAGCTTTCTTT
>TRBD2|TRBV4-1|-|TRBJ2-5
CASSQGPSGTPGETQYF
TGCGCCAGCAGCCAAGGCCCTAGCGGGACCCCAGGGGAGACCCAGTACTTC
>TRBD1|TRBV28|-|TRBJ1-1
CASSVLGQAEAFF
TGTGCCAGCAGTGTCCTCGGACAGGCTGAAGCTTTCTTT
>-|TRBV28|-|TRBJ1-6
CASFRTVNSPLHF
TGTGCCAGCTTCAGGACTGTTAATTCACCCCTCCACTTT
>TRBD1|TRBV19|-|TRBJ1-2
CASSQPGQGTKNYGYTF
TGTGCCAGTAGCCAGCCGGGACAGGGGACGAAAAACTATGGCTACACCTTC
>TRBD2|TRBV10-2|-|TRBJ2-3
CASYGLAGGPSTDTQYF
TGCGCCAGCTACGGACTAGCGGGGGGGCCTAGCACAGATACGCAGTATTTT
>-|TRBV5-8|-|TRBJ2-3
CASSVERSQNTQYF
TGTGCCAGCAGCGTGGAGAGGTCGCAGAATACGCAGTATTTT
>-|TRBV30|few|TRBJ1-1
CAWSGPGGNTEAFF
TGTGCCTGGAGTGGTCCAGGAGGGAACACTGAAGCTTTCTTT